One sample yielded the 27 T cell receptor beta chains listed below, sequenced in a study of shared T cell receptors in the human thymus. Clones were sequenced by immunoSEQ multiplex PCR, and TCRdb holds only the in-frame ones, with some missing. Of hundreds of thousands of clones in the sample, roughly 86% were seen once. In addition, the sample was reused for a study of human thymus T cells.

The sequenced sample consisted of thymocytes. The source of these receptors is a boy under two years old with a congenital heart defect.

This sequence joins TRBV5-1 and TRBJ1-1; maybe TRBD1 (6 bases). Germline-derived CDR1 and CDR2 are SGHRS and YFSETQ. The CDR3 is made up of 15 amino acids. Trimming removed 3 bases at V and 0 bases at J, with 12 bases between. The CDR3 region is CASSSQTGMNTEAFF. The CDR3 region has the DNA TGCGCCAGCAGCTCTCAAACAGGGATGAACACTGAAGCTTTCTTT.

CDR3 sequence reads: CASSFRGSNQPQHF. The CDR3 nucleotides read TGTGCCAGCAGTTTTCGCGGTAGCAATCAGCCCCAGCATTTT. This sequence joins TRBV28 and TRBJ1-5; D is unresolved. The V and J ends lost 3 bases and 0 bases respectively, with 6 bases between them. Per the germline V gene, CDR1 is MDHEN and CDR2 is SYDVKM. The CDR3 contains 14 residues.

This clone turned up a few times. The chain carries TRBV28 and TRBJ1-3; 7 bases fit TRBD1. V lost 7 bases, J lost 1 base, and 10 bases stayed unmatched. CDR3 length: 16 amino acids. Germline CDR1 is MDHEN and CDR2 is SYDVKM. Written as DNA, the CDR3 is TGTGCCAGCACCAGAACAGGGGTACCATCTGGAAACACCATATATTTT. It codes for CASTRTGVPSGNTIYF.

This clone was counted once. This chain links TRBV28 with TRBJ1-2; 8 bases match TRBD1. This CDR3 is built from 15 residues. Germline V gene data show CDR1 as MDHEN and CDR2 as SYDVKM. Trimming at V came to 2 bases and at J to 6 bases, leaving 8 bases not matched to a gene. The CDR3 loop is CASSLNRQGADGYTF. CDR3 coding DNA: TGTGCCAGCAGTTTAAATCGGCAGGGGGCGGATGGCTACACCTTC.

The genes are TRBV19 and TRBJ2-3, with D possibly matching TRBD2 (6 bases). With 7 bases removed from V and 4 bases from J, the gap between germline ends came to 15 bases. The V gene's germline CDR1 is LNHDA and CDR2 SQIVND (reference sequence). The CDR3 runs 14 residues. CDR3 protein: CASNLGRRADTQYF. The CDR3 nucleotides read TGTGCCAGTAACCTGGGGAGGAGGGCAGATACGCAGTATTTT.

The chain combines TRBV5-6 with TRBJ1-1, with a possible D match to TRBD1 (6 bases). CDR1 is SGHDT and CDR2 is YYEEEE in the germline V gene. The CDR3 covers 19 residues. Between the trimmed V and J ends, which lost 3 bases and 3 bases, there was a span of 27 bases. The CDR3 loop is CASSSTAGAFSLLDTEAFF. CDR3 bases: TGTGCCAGCAGCTCGACCGCAGGGGCCTTCTCCCTACTGGACACTGAAGCTTTCTTT.

The chain is built from TRBV19 and TRBJ2-5; 8 nucleotides match TRBD1. Germline V gene data show CDR1 as LNHDA and CDR2 as SQIVND (reference sequence). The length of the CDR3 is 14 residues. Trimming removed 4 bases from V and 9 bases from J; junction bases left unmatched: 10. The CDR3 loop reads CASSRQGSVSSQYF. The CDR3 coding sequence is TGTGCCAGTAGTAGACAGGGGTCAGTCTCTTCCCAGTACTTC. Supplemented by reference TRBV19 and TRBJ2-5, the full variable domain reads DGGITQSPKYLFRKEGQNVTLSCEQNLNHDAMYWYRQDPGQGLRLIYYSQIVNDFQKGDIAEGYSVSREKKESFPLTVTSAQKNPTAFYLCASSRQGSVSSQYFGPGTRLLVL.

V gene TRBV9 combines with J gene TRBJ2-1; 12 positions match TRBD2. In germline, CDR1 is SGDLS, CDR2 YYNGEE. This CDR3 is built from 17 residues. Trimming took 0 bases from V and 5 from J; bases not matched to a gene: 6. The CDR3 DNA reads TGTGCCAGCAGCGTAGAAACTAGCGGGAGGTTCAACAATGAGCAGTTCTTC. Protein: CASSVETSGRFNNEQFF.

The rearrangement links TRBV6-6 to TRBJ1-6; 7 bases match TRBD1. The J segment lost 9 bases and the V segment lost 6 bases, leaving 8 bases of the junction unmatched. The germline CDR1 and CDR2 sequences are MNHNY and SVGAGI (reference sequence). The CDR3 sequence is 14 residues long. CDR3 region: CASRPGGVGSPLHF. The CDR3, as DNA: TGTGCCAGCAGGCCAGGGGGTGTTGGTTCACCCCTCCACTTT.

The chain couples TRBV5-4 to TRBJ1-1, with D perhaps matching TRBD1 (6 bases). CDR3 length: 14 amino acids. Trimming took 4 bases from V and 4 from J, leaving 14 bases between them. CDR1 and CDR2 (germline): SGHNT, YYREEE (reference sequence). In DNA, the CDR3 is TGTGCCAGCAGCCTACAGGGAAAGAGCACTGAAGCTTTCTTT. Its translation is CASSLQGKSTEAFF.

This chain joins TRBV6-1 and TRBJ2-7; no reliable D call. V shed 1 base and J shed 2 bases, with 12 bases lying between them. The CDR3 sequence is 15 residues long. The V gene's germline CDR1 is MNHNS and CDR2 SASEGT. The CDR3 here is CASSEGALYAYEQYF. CDR3 bases: TGTGCCAGCAGTGAAGGTGCCCTCTACGCCTACGAGCAGTACTTC.

The chain is built from TRBV18 and TRBJ2-1, with D possibly being TRBD2 (5 bases). Trimming took off 2 bases at V and 3 bases at J, with 14 bases between the two ends. Germline V gene lookup returns CDR1 KGHSH and CDR2 LQKENI. CDR3 size: 16 residues. The CDR3, as DNA: TGTGCCAGCTCACCATCGAGGGCCCTTGGCTACAATGAGCAGTTCTTC. This codes for CASSPSRALGYNEQFF.

The chain has TRBV5-1 and TRBJ2-1, with TRBD2 as a possible D gene (6 bases). The CDR3 length is 14 residues. Trimming cost V 4 bases and J 12 bases, with 20 bases left between them. Germline V CDR1 and CDR2: SGHRS, YFSETQ. CDR3 nucleotides: TGCGCCAGCAGCCGGGAGCGGTGCCCGCGGCGGCAGTTCTTC. It codes for CASSRERCPRRQFF. Full variable domain (remainder filled in from reference TRBV5-1 and TRBJ2-1): KAGVTQTPRYLIKTRGQQVTLSCSPISGHRSVSWYQQTPGQGLQFLFEYFSETQRNKGNFPGRFSGRQFSNSRSEMNVSTLELGDSALYLCASSRERCPRRQFFGPGTRLTVL.

The chain combines TRBV18 with TRBJ1-5; 12 bases are a match to TRBD1. The germline gives CDR1 KGHSH, CDR2 LQKENI. The length of the CDR3 is 17 residues. Losses at the gene ends were 2 bases for V and 5 bases for J; bases not matched to a gene: 7. For the CDR3, the DNA is TGTGCCAGCTCACCAGGGACAGGGGGCAATAAGGATCAGCCCCAGCATTTT. Encoded protein: CASSPGTGGNKDQPQHF.

The rearrangement uses TRBV27 and TRBJ2-1; TRBD2 matches at 8 bases. CDR1 and CDR2 from the germline V gene are MNHEY and SMNVEV (reference sequence). Germline trimming cut 1 base from V and 2 bases from J; bases unmatched to any gene: 4. The CDR3 contains 16 residues. CDR3: CASSLLPSGPYNEQFF. The CDR3, as DNA: TGTGCCAGCAGTTTATTGCCTAGCGGGCCCTACAATGAGCAGTTCTTC.

The chain combines TRBV2 with TRBJ1-1; 8 bases agree with TRBD1. This CDR3 is 15 amino acids long. Germline CDR1 reads SNHLY; CDR2 reads FYNNEI. V lost 3 bases and J lost 5; bases outside the gene matches: 8. The CDR3 reads CASSDQGARNTEAFF. DNA of the CDR3: TGTGCCAGCAGTGACCAGGGGGCAAGAAATACTGAAGCTTTCTTT.

This clone came up once. V gene TRBV9 combines with J gene TRBJ1-2; D might be TRBD1 (5 bases). Germline V gives CDR1 SGDLS, CDR2 YYNGEE. Trimming shortened V by 2 bases and J by 0 bases, and 11 bases separated the two germline ends. This CDR3 spans 15 amino acids. CDR3 sequence (DNA): TGTGCCAGCAGCGTTTTGGAGACAGCTAACTATGGCTACACCTTC. It yields the protein CASSVLETANYGYTF. Full variable domain (outside the CDR3, taken from reference TRBV9 and TRBJ1-2): DSGVTQTPKHLITATGQRVTLRCSPRSGDLSVYWYQQSLDQGLQFLIQYYNGEERAKGNILERFSAQQFPDLHSELNLSSLELGDSALYFCASSVLETANYGYTFGSGTRLTVV.

The gene calls are TRBV28 and TRBJ1-3, with TRBD1 matching 12 bases. CDR1 is MDHEN and CDR2 is SYDVKM in the germline V gene. The CDR3 sequence is 19 residues long. V shed 5 bases and J 3 bases; nucleotides not matched to a gene: 14. The CDR3 nucleotides read TGTGCCAGCAGTCAAACTCCGGGACAGGGGGCAGCGTATGGAAACACCATATATTTT. Amino acid sequence: CASSQTPGQGAAYGNTIYF.

CDR3 DNA: TGTGCCAGCAGCTTAGAACCGGGACATATGTACGAGCAGTACTTC. This sequence encodes CASSLEPGHMYEQYF. The chain has TRBV9 and TRBJ2-7; TRBD1 might be the D (6 bases). V was cut by 4 bases and J by 4 bases, with 18 bases left in between. Germline V CDR1 and CDR2: SGDLS, YYNGEE. This CDR3 is built from 15 residues.

This clone was counted once. This chain connects TRBV6-5 to TRBJ2-7; no reliable D call. Per germline, CDR1 MNHEY and CDR2 SVGAGI. Deletions cut 6 bases from V and 2 bases from J, with 11 bases between. The CDR3 contains 13 residues. In DNA form, the CDR3 reads TGTGCCAGCAGCTTCCGCCTAACCTACGAGCAGTACTTC. Translation gives CASSFRLTYEQYF.

The gene calls are TRBV14 and TRBJ2-1; 10 nucleotides agree with TRBD2. After removal of 0 bases from V and 8 bases from J, the junction contained 13 bases not matched to a gene. The CDR3 loop spans 18 amino acids. The germline V gene encodes CDR1 SGHDN and CDR2 FVKESK. The CDR3 DNA reads as TGTGCCAGCAGCCAAGAAGGCACTCGACTAGCGGGTGTGGATGAGCAGTTCTTC. This gives the protein CASSQEGTRLAGVDEQFF.

The chain uses TRBV19 and TRBJ1-5, with D tentatively TRBD1 (5 bases). Trimming left V 3 bases short and J 3 bases short, with 15 bases between. CDR1 LNHDA and CDR2 SQIVND come from the germline V gene (reference sequence). The CDR3 sequence is 16 residues long. The CDR3 loop is CASSMPATANNQPQHF. The CDR3 DNA follows: TGTGCCAGTAGTATGCCTGCGACAGCCAACAATCAGCCCCAGCATTTT.

The V call is TRBV7-2, the J call TRBJ1-1; D ambiguous. Between the trimmed V and J ends, which lost 0 bases and 1 base, there was a span of 3 bases. The germline CDR1 and CDR2 sequences are SGHTA and FQGNSA. The CDR3 sequence is 13 residues long. The CDR3 is CASSLAANTEAFF. CDR3 bases: TGTGCCAGCAGCTTAGCAGCGAACACTGAAGCTTTCTTT.

This sequence joins TRBV5-1 and TRBJ2-2; 7 bases are a match to TRBD1. CDR1 is SGHRS, CDR2 YFSETQ, per germline. This CDR3 region has 16 residues. V lost 0 bases, J lost 4 bases, and 6 bases stayed unmatched. Here the CDR3 DNA reads TGCGCCAGCAGCTTGGCGGCAGGGGGATCCACCGGGGAGCTGTTTTTT. This sequence encodes CASSLAAGGSTGELFF.

V gene TRBV11-2 combines with J gene TRBJ1-1; D gene unclear. The ends were cut back, 0 bases at V and 6 bases at J, with 14 bases in the middle. CDR1 and CDR2 (germline): SGHAT, FQNNGV. The CDR3 is 15 amino acids. The CDR3 coding sequence is TGTGCCAGCAGCTTAGATCGCGGCACGACCCCTGAAGCTTTCTTT. Protein sequence: CASSLDRGTTPEAFF.

A few counts support this clone. This sequence joins TRBV7-2 and TRBJ1-5, with 8 positions matching TRBD1. Germline V lookup: CDR1 SGHTA, CDR2 FQGNSA. Trimming cost V 1 base and J 1 base; bases outside gene matches: 6. The length of the CDR3 is 17 residues. CDR3 sequence: CASSLVTGVLSNQPQHF. The CDR3 DNA reads as TGTGCCAGCAGCTTAGTGACAGGGGTTTTAAGCAATCAGCCCCAGCATTTT.

The chain carries TRBV9 and TRBJ2-7, with 8 bases that match TRBD2. Germline V gene lookup returns CDR1 SGDLS and CDR2 YYNGEE. V gave up 0 bases and J gave up 2 bases; unmatched junction bases: 4. The CDR3 runs to 15 residues. CDR3 residues: CASSVGTSGPYEQYF. The CDR3 DNA is TGTGCCAGCAGCGTAGGAACTAGCGGCCCCTACGAGCAGTACTTC.